The 3 T cell receptor beta chains reported below all come from one sample, sequenced in a study of a mutant IDH1 vaccine in newly diagnosed glioma. These receptors lack a known antigen. Here immunoSEQ multiplex PCR was the method, and the copy in TCRdb shows in-frame clones only, minus some. This repertoire shows some 33,000 clones, 79% found once; its top ten account for roughly 10%. Time point: week 35, safety follow-up. A 20-mer mutant IDH1 peptide at 300 ug was injected subcutaneously with topical imiquimod. Sample: PBMCs, taken from a glioma patient whose treatment included an IDH1 peptide vaccine. The origin of the receptors is a woman younger than 45 with glioma. Some clones in this sample may be carry-over from other donors' samples.

As DNA, the CDR3 is TGTGCTAGTGGTTTGTTAGGGGGAATGAACACTGAAGCTTTCTTT. Protein sequence: CASGLLGGMNTEAFF. The chain is built from TRBV12-5 and TRBJ1-1; a possible D gene is TRBD1 (6 bases). CDR1 is LGHNT, CDR2 FRNRAP, per germline. The ends were cut back, 2 bases at V and 0 bases at J, with 10 bases in the middle. The CDR3 runs to 15 residues.

By frequency in the sample, this clone is medium-sized (0.01 to 0.1%). The V call is TRBV9, the J call TRBJ1-5; a weak D match, TRBD1 (6 bases). V lost 7 bases and J lost 3, with 11 bases in between. Germline CDR1 reads SGDLS; CDR2 reads YYNGEE. This CDR3 region has 13 residues. In nucleotides, the CDR3 is TGTGCCAGCGGAGGGGGGGACAATCAGCCCCAGCATTTT. Translating gives CASGGGDNQPQHF.

The CDR3 nucleotides are TGTGCCAGTAGTAGCTCTATCCCCAATCAGCCCCAGCATTTT. It codes for CASSSSIPNQPQHF. The chain couples TRBV19 to TRBJ1-5; no clear D gene. The germline CDR1 and CDR2 sequences are LNHDA and SQIVND (reference sequence). The CDR3 spans 14 residues. With 4 bases removed from V and 3 bases from J, the gap between germline ends came to 10 bases.